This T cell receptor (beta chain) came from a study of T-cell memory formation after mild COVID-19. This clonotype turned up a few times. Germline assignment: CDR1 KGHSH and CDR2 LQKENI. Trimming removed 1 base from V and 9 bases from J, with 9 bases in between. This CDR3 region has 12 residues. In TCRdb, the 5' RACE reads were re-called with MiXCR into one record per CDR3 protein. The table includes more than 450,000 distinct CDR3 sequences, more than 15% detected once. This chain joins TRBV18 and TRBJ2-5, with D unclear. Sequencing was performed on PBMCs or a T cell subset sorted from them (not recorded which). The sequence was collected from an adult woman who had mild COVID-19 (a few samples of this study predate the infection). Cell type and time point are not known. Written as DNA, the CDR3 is TGTGCCAGCTCACCACTTACGGGTCCCCAGTACTTC. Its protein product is CASSPLTGPQYF.